This T cell receptor beta chain stems from a study of T-cell reconstitution after alpha-beta-depleted transplantation in children. This clonotype was picked up a small number of times. Construction of the TCRbeta library involved unique molecular identifiers. TCRdb reprocessed the PCR reads with MiXCR, giving one entry per CDR3 protein. The sample consists of about 340,000 distinct CDR3 sequences, 9% to 12% of them appearing once. The V and J ends lost 1 base and 6 bases respectively, with 10 bases between them. The CDR3 spans 13 residues. In germline, CDR1 is SGHTA, CDR2 FQGNSA. The V call is TRBV7-2, the J call TRBJ2-7; no definite D call. This clonotype originated in a human donor who donated a stem cell graft to a child with acute lymphoblastic leukemia. The sample in question was PBMCs from the stem cell graft donor, obtained from the stem cell graft. The CDR3 region is CASSLEWVSEQYF. The CDR3 nucleotides are TGTGCCAGCAGCTTAGAGTGGGTAAGCGAGCAGTACTTC.